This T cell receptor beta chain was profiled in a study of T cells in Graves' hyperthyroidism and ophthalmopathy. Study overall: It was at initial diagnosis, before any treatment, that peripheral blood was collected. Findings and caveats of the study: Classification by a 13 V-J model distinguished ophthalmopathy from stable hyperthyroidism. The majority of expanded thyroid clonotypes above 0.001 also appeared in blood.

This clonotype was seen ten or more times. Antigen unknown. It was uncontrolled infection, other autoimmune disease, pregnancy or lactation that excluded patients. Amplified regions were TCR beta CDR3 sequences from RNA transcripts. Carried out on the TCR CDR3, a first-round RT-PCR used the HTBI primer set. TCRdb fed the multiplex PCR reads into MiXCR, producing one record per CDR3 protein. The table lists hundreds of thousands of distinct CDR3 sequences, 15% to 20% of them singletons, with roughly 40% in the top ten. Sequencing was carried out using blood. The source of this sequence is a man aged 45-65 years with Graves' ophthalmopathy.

The CDR3 DNA sequence: TGTGCCAGCAGCTTAGAAGCAGGCCGGTACAATGAGCAGTTCTTC. This encodes CASSLEAGRYNEQFF. The chain recombines TRBV7-6 with TRBJ2-1; D unclear. Deletions cut 1 base from V and 4 bases from J, with 11 bases between. This CDR3 region has 15 residues. Germline V CDR1 and CDR2: SGHVS, FNYEAQ. The variable domain in full, with the rest retrieved from reference TRBV7-6 and TRBJ2-1, is GAGVSQSPRYKVTKRGQDVALRCDPISGHVSLYWYRQALGQGPEFLTYFNYEAQQDKSGLPNDRFSAERPEGSISTLTIQRTEQRDSAMYRCASSLEAGRYNEQFFGPGTRLTVL.